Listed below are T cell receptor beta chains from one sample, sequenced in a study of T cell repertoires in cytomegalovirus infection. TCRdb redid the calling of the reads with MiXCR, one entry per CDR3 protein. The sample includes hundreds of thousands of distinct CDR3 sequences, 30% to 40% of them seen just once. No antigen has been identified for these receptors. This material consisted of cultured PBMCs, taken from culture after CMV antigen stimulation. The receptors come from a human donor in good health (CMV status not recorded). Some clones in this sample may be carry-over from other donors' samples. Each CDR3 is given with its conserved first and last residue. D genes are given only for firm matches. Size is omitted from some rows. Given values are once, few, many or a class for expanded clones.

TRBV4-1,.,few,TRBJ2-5,TGCGCCAGCAGCCAACTTAATATGGGATTTCAAGAGACCCAGTACTTC,CASSQLNMGFQETQYF
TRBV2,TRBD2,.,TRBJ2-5,TGTGCCAGCTGTGGGGTCCTAGCGGGGGAAGAGACCCAGTACTTC,CASCGVLAGEETQYF
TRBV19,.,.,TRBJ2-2,TGTGCCAGTAGTATTTACAGCCCGAGGGGGGAGCTGTTTTTT,CASSIYSPRGELFF
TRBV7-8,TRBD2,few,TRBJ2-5,TGTGCCAGCAGCGCAACTAGCGGGAGCAGTCAAGAGACCCAGTACTTC,CASSATSGSSQETQYF
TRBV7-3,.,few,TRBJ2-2,TGTGCCAGCAGCCGCAGGGTGGACACCGGGGAGCTGTTTTTT,CASSRRVDTGELFF
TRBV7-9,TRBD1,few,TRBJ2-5,TGTGCCAGCAGCTCCCGGGACAGGGTATCGTCAAAGACCCAGTACTTC,CASSSRDRVSSKTQYF
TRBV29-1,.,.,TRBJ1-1,TGCAGCGTTGCCGATGGTCCTGAAGCTTTCTTT,CSVADGPEAFF
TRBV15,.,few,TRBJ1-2,TGTGCCACCAGCAGAGGGGGAGGACGAGCCTATGGCTACACCTTC,CATSRGGGRAYGYTF
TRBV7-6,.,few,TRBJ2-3,TGTGCCAGCACCCTGAGGGGGGATAGCACAGATACGCAGTATTTT,CASTLRGDSTDTQYF
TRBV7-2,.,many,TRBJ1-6,TGTGCCAGCAGCTTAGGGTGGAATTCACCCCTCCACTTT,CASSLGWNSPLHF
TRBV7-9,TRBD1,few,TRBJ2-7,TGTGCCAGCAGCACGGACAGGGGGTATTACGAGCAGTACTTC,CASSTDRGYYEQYF
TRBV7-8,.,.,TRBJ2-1,TGTGCCAGCAGCTTCTTGACCTACAATGAGCAGTTCTTC,CASSFLTYNEQFF
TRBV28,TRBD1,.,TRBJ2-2,TGTGCCAGCAGTCCCGGACAGGAATTGAACACCGGGGAGCTGTTTTTT,CASSPGQELNTGELFF
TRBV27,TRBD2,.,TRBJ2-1,TGTGCCAGCCGCGATAGCGGGACTAGCTCCTACAATGAGCAGTTCTTC,CASRDSGTSSYNEQFF
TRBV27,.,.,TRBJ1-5,TGTGCCAGCAGTCCCCGGGGGGCTTTTAGCAATCAGCCCCAGCATTTT,CASSPRGAFSNQPQHF
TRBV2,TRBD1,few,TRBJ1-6,TGTGCCAGCAGTGGGGACAGGCTTCCCTCCTATAATTCACCCCTCCACTTT,CASSGDRLPSYNSPLHF
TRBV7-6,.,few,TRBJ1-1,TGTGCCAGCAGCTTAGGTATGGAGAGGGCCGCTGAAGCTTTCTTT,CASSLGMERAAEAFF
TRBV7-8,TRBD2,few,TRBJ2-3,TGTGCCAGCAGCCGGCGGCCGGGGGGTAGCACAGATACGCAGTATTTT,CASSRRPGGSTDTQYF
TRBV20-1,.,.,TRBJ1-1,TGCAGTGCCCAGGACAGTCGGAACACTGAAGCTTTCTTT,CSAQDSRNTEAFF
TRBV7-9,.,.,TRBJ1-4,TGTGCCAGCAGCTTTAAAGAATGGCCTGCAACTAATGAAAAACTGTTTTTT,CASSFKEWPATNEKLFF
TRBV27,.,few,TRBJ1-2,TGTGCCAGCAAGGGGGGGGGCGGACTATTGTTTTATGGCTACACCTTC,CASKGGGGLLFYGYTF
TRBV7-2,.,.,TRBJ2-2,TGTGCCAGCAGCACCACGTGGGGGCCGAACACCGGGGAGCTGTTTTTT,CASSTTWGPNTGELFF
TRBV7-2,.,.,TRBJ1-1,TGTGCCAGCAGCCAGATTCGCATGAACACTGAAGCTTTCTTT,CASSQIRMNTEAFF
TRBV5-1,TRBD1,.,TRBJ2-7,TGCGCCAGCAGCGATACAGGGGCCTACGAGCAGTACTTC,CASSDTGAYEQYF
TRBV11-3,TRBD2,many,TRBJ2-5,TGTGCCAGCAGCCCGTCGGGACTACCAGAAGAGACCCAGTACTTC,CASSPSGLPEETQYF
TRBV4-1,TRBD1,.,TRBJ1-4,TGCGCCAGCAGCCAAGTGGACAGGGAAGGACATTTACTGTTTTTT,CASSQVDREGHLLFF
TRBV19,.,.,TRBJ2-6,TGTGCCAGTAGTATCGACAGGGACTACTCTGGGGCCAACGTCCTGACTTTC,CASSIDRDYSGANVLTF
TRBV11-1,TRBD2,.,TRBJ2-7,TGTGCCAGCAGCTTAGTCGGGACTAGCAGGTTTAACGAGCAGTACTTC,CASSLVGTSRFNEQYF
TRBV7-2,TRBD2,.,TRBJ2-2,TGTGCCAGCAGTCCACTCGGGAGGTATAGCGGGGAGCTGTTTTTT,CASSPLGRYSGELFF
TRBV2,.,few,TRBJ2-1,TGTGCCAGCAGTGCCAGGGTAGGAAGGAATGAGCAGTTCTTC,CASSARVGRNEQFF
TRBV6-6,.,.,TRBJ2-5,TGTGCCAGCAGTAACGCGTTTAGGGAGACCCAGTACTTC,CASSNAFRETQYF
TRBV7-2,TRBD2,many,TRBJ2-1,TGTGCCAGCAGCTTAGTCCGCCTAGCGGGAACTAGATACAATGAGCAGTTCTTC,CASSLVRLAGTRYNEQFF
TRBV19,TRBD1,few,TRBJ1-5,TGTGCCAGTATTCCGAGGGGGCATCAGCCCCAGCATTTT,CASIPRGHQPQHF
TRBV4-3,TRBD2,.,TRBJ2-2,TGCGCCAGCAGCCAAGATGCATCGGGGGGGCTCGGGGAGCTGTTTTTT,CASSQDASGGLGELFF